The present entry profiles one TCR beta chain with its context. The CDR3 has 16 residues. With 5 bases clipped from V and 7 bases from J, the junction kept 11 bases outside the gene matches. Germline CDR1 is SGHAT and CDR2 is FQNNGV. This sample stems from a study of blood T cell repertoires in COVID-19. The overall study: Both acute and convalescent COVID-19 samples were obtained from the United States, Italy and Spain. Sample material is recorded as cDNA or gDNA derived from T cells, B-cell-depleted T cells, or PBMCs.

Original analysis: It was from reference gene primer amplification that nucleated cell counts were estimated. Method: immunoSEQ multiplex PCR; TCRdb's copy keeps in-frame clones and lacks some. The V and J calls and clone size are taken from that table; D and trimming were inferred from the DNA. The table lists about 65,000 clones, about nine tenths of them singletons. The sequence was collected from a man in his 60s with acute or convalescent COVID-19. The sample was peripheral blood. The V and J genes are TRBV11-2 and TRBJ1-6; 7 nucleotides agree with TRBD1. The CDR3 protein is CASSPGTAQLNSPLHF. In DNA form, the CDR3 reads TGTGCCAGCAGCCCCGGGACAGCGCAATTGAATTCACCCCTCCACTTT.